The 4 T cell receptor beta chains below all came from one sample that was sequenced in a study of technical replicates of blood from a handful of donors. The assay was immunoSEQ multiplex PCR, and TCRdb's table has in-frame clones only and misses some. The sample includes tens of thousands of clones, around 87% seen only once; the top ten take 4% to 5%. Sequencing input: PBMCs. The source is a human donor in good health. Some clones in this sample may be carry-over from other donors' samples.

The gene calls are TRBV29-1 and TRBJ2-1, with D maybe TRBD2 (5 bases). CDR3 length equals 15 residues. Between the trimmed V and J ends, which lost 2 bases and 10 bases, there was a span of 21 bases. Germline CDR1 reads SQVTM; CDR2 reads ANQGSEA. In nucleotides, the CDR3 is TGCAGCGTTGAAAGGGTTATTTCCCTCTGGAGGGAGCAGTTCTTC. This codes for CSVERVISLWREQFF.

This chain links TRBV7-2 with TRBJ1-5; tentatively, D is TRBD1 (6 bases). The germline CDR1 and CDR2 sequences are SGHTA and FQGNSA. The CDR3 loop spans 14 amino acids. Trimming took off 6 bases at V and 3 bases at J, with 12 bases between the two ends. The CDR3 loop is CASSSTGPNQPQHF. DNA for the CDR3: TGTGCCAGCAGTTCTACAGGGCCCAATCAGCCCCAGCATTTT.

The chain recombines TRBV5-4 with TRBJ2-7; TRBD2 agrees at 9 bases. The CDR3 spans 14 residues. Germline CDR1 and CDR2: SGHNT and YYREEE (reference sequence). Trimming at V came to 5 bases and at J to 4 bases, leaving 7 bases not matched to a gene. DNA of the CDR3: TGTGCCAGCAGTTTTAGCGGGAGAGCGTACGAGCAGTACTTC. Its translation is CASSFSGRAYEQYF. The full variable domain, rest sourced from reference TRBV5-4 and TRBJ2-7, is ETGVTQSPTHLIKTRGQQVTLRCSSQSGHNTVSWYQQALGQGPQFIFQYYREEENGRGNFPPRFSGLQFPNYSSELNVNALELDDSALYLCASSFSGRAYEQYFGPGTRLTVT.

Here the CDR3 reads CAWDRMGVGIYGYTF. CDR3 coding DNA: TGTGCCTGGGACAGGATGGGCGTGGGCATCTATGGCTACACCTTC. The chain joins TRBV30 to TRBJ1-2; perhaps TRBD1 as D (6 bases). This CDR3 spans 15 amino acids. Germline V gene sequence: CDR1 GTSNPN, CDR2 SVGIG (reference sequence). The V end was cut by 5 bases, the J end by 4 bases, with 20 bases between.